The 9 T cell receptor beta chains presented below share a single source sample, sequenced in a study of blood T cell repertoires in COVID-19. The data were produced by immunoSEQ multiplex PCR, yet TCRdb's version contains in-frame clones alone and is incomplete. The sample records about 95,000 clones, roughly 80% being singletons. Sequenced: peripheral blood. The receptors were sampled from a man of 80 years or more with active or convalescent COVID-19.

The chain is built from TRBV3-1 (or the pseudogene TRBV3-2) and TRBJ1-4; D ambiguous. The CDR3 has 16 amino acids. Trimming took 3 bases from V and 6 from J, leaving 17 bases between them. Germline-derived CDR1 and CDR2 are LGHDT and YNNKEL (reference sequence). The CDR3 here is CASSQNAADRHEKLFF. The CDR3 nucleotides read TGTGCCAGCAGCCAGAACGCGGCAGATCGACATGAAAAACTGTTTTTT.

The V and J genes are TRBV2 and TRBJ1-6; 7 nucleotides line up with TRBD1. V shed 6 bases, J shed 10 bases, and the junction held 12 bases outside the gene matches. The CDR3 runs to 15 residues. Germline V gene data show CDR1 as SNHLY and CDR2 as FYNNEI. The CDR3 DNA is TGTGCCAGCAGACCCCGTCAGGGGGACTTCTCACCCCTCCACTTT. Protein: CASRPRQGDFSPLHF.

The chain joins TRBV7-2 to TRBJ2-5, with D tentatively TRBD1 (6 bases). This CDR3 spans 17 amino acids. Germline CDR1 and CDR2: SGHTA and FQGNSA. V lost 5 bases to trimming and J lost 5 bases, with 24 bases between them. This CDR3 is CASSPGRTGRPAETQYF. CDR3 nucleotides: TGTGCCAGCAGCCCGGGACGAACAGGGCGGCCGGCTGAGACCCAGTACTTC.

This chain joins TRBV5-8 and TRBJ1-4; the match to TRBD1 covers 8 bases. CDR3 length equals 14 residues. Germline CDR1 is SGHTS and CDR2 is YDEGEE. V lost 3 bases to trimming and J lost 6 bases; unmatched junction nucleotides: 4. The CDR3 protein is CASSSGGGYEKLFF. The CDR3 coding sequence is TGTGCCAGCAGCTCAGGGGGCGGTTATGAAAAACTGTTTTTT.

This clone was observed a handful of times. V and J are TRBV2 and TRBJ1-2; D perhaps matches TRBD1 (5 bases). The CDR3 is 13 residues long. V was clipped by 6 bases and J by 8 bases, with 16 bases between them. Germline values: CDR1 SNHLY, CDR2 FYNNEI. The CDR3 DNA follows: TGTGCCAGCAGGGCTTTGGACACCGCCGGCTACACCTTC. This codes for CASRALDTAGYTF.

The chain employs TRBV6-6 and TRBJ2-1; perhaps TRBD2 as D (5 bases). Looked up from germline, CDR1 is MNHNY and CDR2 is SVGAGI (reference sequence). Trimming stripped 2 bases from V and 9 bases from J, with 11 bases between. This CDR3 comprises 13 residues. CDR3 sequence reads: CASSYLDGGEQFF. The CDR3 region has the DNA TGTGCCAGCAGTTACCTGGACGGAGGTGAGCAGTTCTTC.

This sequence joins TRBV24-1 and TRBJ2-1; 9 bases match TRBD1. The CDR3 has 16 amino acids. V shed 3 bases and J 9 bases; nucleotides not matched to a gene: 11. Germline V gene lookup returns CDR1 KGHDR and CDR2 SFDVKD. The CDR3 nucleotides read TGTGCCACCAGTGATCCCGGGACAGGGACTCATGGTGAGCAGTTCTTC. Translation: CATSDPGTGTHGEQFF.

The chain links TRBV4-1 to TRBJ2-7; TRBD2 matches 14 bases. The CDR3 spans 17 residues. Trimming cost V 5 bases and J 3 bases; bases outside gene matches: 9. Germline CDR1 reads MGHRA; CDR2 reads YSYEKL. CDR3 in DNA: TGCGCCAGCAGCGGGTGGGGACTAGCGGGGGACTACTACGAGCAGTACTTC. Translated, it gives CASSGWGLAGDYYEQYF.

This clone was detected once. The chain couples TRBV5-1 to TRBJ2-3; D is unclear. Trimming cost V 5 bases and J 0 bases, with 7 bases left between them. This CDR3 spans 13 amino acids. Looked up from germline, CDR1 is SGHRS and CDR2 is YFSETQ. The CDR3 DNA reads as TGCGCCAGCAGACTCGGGAGCACAGATACGCAGTATTTT. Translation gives CASRLGSTDTQYF.